A selection of T cell receptor beta chains follows, all from one sample in a study of identical twins. Via MiXCR, TCRdb re-called the 5' RACE reads, giving one row per CDR3 protein. This table holds more than 1.5 million distinct CDR3 sequences, around a third found once. The sample was cord blood. These receptors all stem from a newborn girl in good health. The CDR3 runs from the conserved cysteine through the conserved F or W. The D gene is left open where the match is weak. Expanded clones get a size class; other rows say once, few or many, or leave the size out.

clone_size	j_call	d_call	cdr3_length	v_call	cdr3_aa	cdr3_nt
many	TRBJ2-5	.	10	TRBV29-1	CSVDQETQYF	TGCAGCGTTGACCAAGAGACCCAGTACTTC
.	TRBJ1-2	.	15	TRBV4-1	CASSQGAGPSYGYTF	TGCGCCAGCAGCCAAGGTGCAGGGCCCTCCTATGGCTACACCTTC
.	TRBJ1-1	.	13	TRBV6-6	CASSYEGRTEAFF	TGTGCCAGCAGTTACGAGGGGAGGACTGAAGCTTTCTTT
.	TRBJ1-2	.	14	TRBV12-3/TRBV12-4	CASSLSTGLYGYTF	TGTGCCAGCAGTTTATCGACAGGCCTGTATGGCTACACCTTC
few	TRBJ2-7	.	14	TRBV14	CASSQMAGSYEQYF	TGTGCCAGCAGCCAAATGGCGGGCTCCTACGAGCAGTACTTC
.	TRBJ1-4	TRBD1	14	TRBV4-2	CASRPSTGNEKLFF	TGTGCCAGCAGGCCCTCGACAGGGAATGAAAAACTGTTTTTT
.	TRBJ2-3	.	14	TRBV12-3/TRBV12-4	CASSPLESADTQYF	TGTGCCAGCAGCCCTCTTGAGAGCGCAGATACGCAGTATTTT
.	TRBJ2-5	.	12	TRBV20-1	CSVLRERETQYF	TGCAGTGTCCTCAGGGAAAGGGAGACCCAGTACTTC
many	TRBJ2-3	.	12	TRBV15	CATSGNTDTQYF	TGTGCCACCAGTGGCAACACAGATACGCAGTATTTT
few	TRBJ2-4	.	13	TRBV4-2	CASSLGVQNIQYF	TGTGCCAGCAGCCTAGGGGTTCAAAACATTCAGTACTTC
few	TRBJ2-3	.	14	TRBV18	CASSRQETTDTQYF	TGTGCCAGCTCGCGACAGGAAACCACAGATACGCAGTATTTT
.	TRBJ1-1	.	15	TRBV27	CASRDRRIMNTEAFF	TGTGCCAGCAGAGACCGACGGATTATGAACACTGAAGCTTTCTTT
.	TRBJ2-1	TRBD2	14	TRBV5-1	CASSPGTSLHEQFF	TGCGCCAGCAGCCCCGGGACTAGCCTCCATGAGCAGTTCTTC
few	TRBJ2-1	TRBD2	15	TRBV11-2	CASRPLAGGRNEQFF	TGTGCCAGCAGACCACTAGCGGGGGGGCGCAATGAGCAGTTCTTC
few	TRBJ1-2	.	16	TRBV5-1	CASSKRGDPANYGYTF	TGCGCCAGCAGCAAGAGGGGGGACCCAGCTAACTATGGCTACACCTTC
.	TRBJ2-2	.	14	TRBV10-2	CASRQALNTGELFF	TGCGCCAGCAGACAGGCCCTTAACACCGGGGAGCTGTTTTTT
.	TRBJ1-5	.	14	TRBV6-1	CASGGDGRYQPQHF	TGTGCCAGCGGAGGCGACGGAAGATATCAGCCCCAGCATTTT
few	TRBJ2-1	.	16	TRBV10-3	CAISGGPDPSYNEQFF	TGTGCCATCAGTGGGGGTCCTGACCCCTCCTACAATGAGCAGTTCTTC
.	TRBJ1-2	TRBD1	14	TRBV18	CASSPRQGDYGYTF	TGTGCCAGCTCACCCCGACAGGGGGACTATGGCTACACCTTC
many	TRBJ2-7	.	12	TRBV29-1	CSVSHSSYEQYF	TGCAGCGTTTCCCACAGCTCCTACGAGCAGTACTTC
few	TRBJ1-2	TRBD1	17	TRBV9	CASSSRRSQGARNGYTF	TGTGCCAGCAGCAGCCGCAGGTCCCAGGGGGCTAGGAATGGCTACACCTTC
.	TRBJ2-1	.	15	TRBV6-6	CASSLQVRSYNEQFF	TGTGCCAGCAGTCTACAGGTCCGCTCCTACAATGAGCAGTTCTTC